This entry is about one T cell receptor beta chain. Its antigen is not identified. This entry comes from a study of cytotoxic CD8 clonotypes in ibrutinib-treated CLL. Study-wide points: Clonality increased with ibrutinib response but returned toward baseline at progression. The public clonotypes identified were infrequent and showed contraction or stability on treatment. Investigators sampled sustained-remission and progressing patients at differing times. Baseline clonality exceeded age-matched healthy donors and tracked circulating CD8+ T-cell counts.

Germline V lookup: CDR1 LNHDA, CDR2 SQIVND (reference sequence). The germline V and J ends were trimmed by 6 bases and 11 bases, with 17 bases remaining between them. The CDR3 consists of 13 residues. Clones were sequenced by immunoSEQ multiplex PCR, and TCRdb holds only the in-frame ones, with some missing. In the table there are under 200,000 clones, approximately 77% of which are singletons. The source is a human donor with chronic lymphocytic leukemia. This sequence joins TRBV19 and TRBJ1-5, with D perhaps TRBD1 (6 bases). The source was PBMCs, collected after 12 months of ibrutinib treatment. In nucleotides, the CDR3 is TGTGCCAGTAGCTGGGCAGGGGCCGAGTCCCAGCATTTT. It specifies CASSWAGAESQHF.